The rows below give T cell receptor beta chains drawn from one sample of a study of vaccination and CD4 T cells after COVID-19. MiXCR, run by TCRdb on the PCR reads, gives a single entry per CDR3 protein. This sample has some 24,000 distinct CDR3 sequences, with under 55% found just once. Antigens of these TCRs are unknown. Sequencing used CD4+ T cells from blood, cultured in vitro, obtained about 7 months after SARS-CoV-2 vaccination. These receptors were obtained from a human donor who had recovered from COVID-19. The CDR3 runs from the conserved cysteine through the conserved F or W. Each record gives: J gene, V gene, CDR3 protein.

j_call: TRBJ2-7
v_call: TRBV20-1
cdr3_aa: CSARPLAGAGEQYF

j_call: TRBJ2-7
v_call: TRBV20-1
cdr3_aa: CSARDPFAGGYEQYF

j_call: TRBJ1-5
v_call: TRBV6-1
cdr3_aa: CASSGNRVGQPQHF

j_call: TRBJ2-1
v_call: TRBV20-1
cdr3_aa: CSADPGGSYNEQFF

j_call: TRBJ2-1
v_call: TRBV6-1
cdr3_aa: CASSDPWGGYNEQFF

j_call: TRBJ1-5
v_call: TRBV11-1
cdr3_aa: CASSLAQGGGQPQHF

j_call: TRBJ2-5
v_call: TRBV20-1
cdr3_aa: CSADTETQYF

j_call: TRBJ2-5
v_call: TRBV29-1
cdr3_aa: CSVEELQETQYF

j_call: TRBJ2-5
v_call: TRBV7-2
cdr3_aa: CAIGETQYF

j_call: TRBJ2-5
v_call: TRBV28
cdr3_aa: CASSAREGRGGQETQYF

j_call: TRBJ2-5
v_call: TRBV28
cdr3_aa: CASSYYGTVKETQYF

j_call: TRBJ1-5
v_call: TRBV28
cdr3_aa: CASGTRTGQPQHF

j_call: TRBJ2-7
v_call: TRBV7-7
cdr3_aa: CASSLGTAYEQYF

j_call: TRBJ2-2
v_call: TRBV20-1
cdr3_aa: CSASSSATANTGELFF